Here is one T cell receptor (beta chain) with its context. Its antigen remains unidentified. Base qualities are not at hand, and no much larger clone is one base apart. A single peripheral blood draw of around 120 mL on average was collected from each donor into heparinised tubes. A BD FACSAria II and a panel including CD45RO, CCR7, CD25, CD127, CD95 and CD27 were used to sort naive, central memory, regulatory and stem cell-like memory CD4+ T cells. All sorted populations exceeded 98% purity. PBMCs were separated immediately by Lymphoprep density gradient centrifugation and were stained directly, without being cultured. Samples were stained and sorted in pairs, with one healthy donor and one patient per experiment, so that batch effects were minimized. The germline V gene specifies SGHTA as CDR1 and FQGNSA as CDR2. From V the trimming removes 6 bases and from J it removes 3 bases, while the gene matches leave 4 bases of the junction unaccounted for. The CDR3 starts with the cysteine, ends with the phenylalanine, and has 13 residues. Only the CDR3 portion is preserved as DNA: 39 bases, with reading frame beginning at the first base.

This sample stems from a study of beta chain features in type 1 diabetes (dated by TCRdb to between 2018 and 2020). Study-level background: No differences in mean age, gender distribution, total cell number or subset yield were found between patients and healthy donors. In the study, TCRB repertoires of sorted circulating CD4+ T cell subsets from recently diagnosed type 1 diabetes patients were compared with those of matched healthy donors. A total of roughly 98,000,000 sorted cells were examined across all samples, and RNA yield correlated strongly with the number of cells per subset. Whereas all 30 or so donors provided naive and central memory subsets, regulatory and stem cell-like memory subsets were isolated from just 8 patients and about 8 healthy donors. General study outcomes and caveats: Type 1 diabetes patients showed a moderate but significant shortening of TCRB CDR3 length in all four CD4+ subsets. Because cDNA was sequenced instead of genomic DNA, highly expressing activated cells could be over-represented, though the groups showed no difference in activation or CD3 levels. HLA sub-analyses involved small numbers of individuals, so any influence of HLA type on TCRB rearrangement remained unresolved. At VDJ recombination sites, type 1 diabetes patients had fewer insertions and more deleted nucleotides, which implies abnormalities in thymic rearrangement. PCR might favor shorter templates, but patient and control samples were amplified and corrected together, so any skew would affect both groups equally. Naive, central memory and regulatory TCRB repertoires appeared to be more similar among patients than among healthy donors.

The entire amount of isolated RNA was reverse transcribed using the High Capacity cDNA Reverse Transcription Kit, so the sequenced TCRB transcripts were expressed ones. Deep immunoSEQ sequencing was performed on naive, central memory and regulatory T cell samples, with an average of around 3.4 million total reads per sample. After sorted cells were lysed in RLT buffer, RNA was extracted with DNase-treated RNeasy Micro or Mini kits, with the choice depending on cell number. To prevent cross-contamination, each cell subset was processed individually, whereas patient and healthy donor samples were processed jointly. TCRB sequences were amplified from cDNA with the immunoSEQ multiplex PCR, producing 87-bp fragments spanning the CDR3 region. The amplicons were sequenced using the Illumina HiSeq platform. The source study handled its data this way. PCR bias was corrected computationally using synthetic template baselines, and reads within Hamming distance 2 were collapsed, with unmergeable singletons discarded. By aligning reads against IMGT, V, D and J genes, CDR3 length, and insertions or deletions at six rearrangement sites were assigned. Within each subset, clonotype counts were normalized to sorted cell number, after which true diversity and Gini coefficients were computed with the tcR R package. The overlap coefficient, calculated on TCRB nucleotide sequences, was used to quantify repertoire sharing. As a proxy for the pre-selection repertoire, out-of-frame TCRB sequences from naive cells were analyzed. TCRdb stores this immuneACCESS table with in-frame sequences only. Part of the clones is absent; in the studies checked, under half of the shortfall reflects unresolved V genes, and no reason is known for the rest. V and J calls and clone size are as listed in that table; D and trimming were resolved from the DNA. The sample yields 620,000 or so clones; about a sixth were counted once. The ten largest clones represent 0.093% of the sample.

The specimen was naive CD4+ T cells from blood. The cell subset or site label corresponds to: true naive CD4+ T cells. The sequence was obtained from a man between 18 and 29 years old in good health. The rearrangement joined TRBV7-2 to TRBJ2-7; 8 central nucleotides agree with TRBD1. DNA sequence: TGTGCCAGCAGACTGACAGGGGTCTACGAGCAGTACTTC. It specifies CASRLTGVYEQYF.